What follows describes a single T cell receptor beta chain. The antigen is unknown. The data derive from a study of cytomegalovirus exposure and HLA in healthy donors. The wider study: Earlier sequencing of approximately 180 million T cells yielded 90 million to 140 million unique TCR beta sequences. HLA-typed donors were the source of about 85 million unique TCRs, which an early data release held. Study results and caveats: Confirmation was obtained in vitro that a few CMV-associated chains are specific for CMV antigens.

The PCR ran on 60 Vbeta and 13 Jbeta primers. The repertoire was sequenced with immunoSEQ multiplex PCR; TCRdb's copy has only in-frame clones and lacks some. The sample lists about 180,000 clones, 77% occurring once. J was trimmed by 2 bases and V by 5 bases; bases with no gene match: 6. The CDR3 extends over 14 amino acids. Looked up from germline, CDR1 is SGHDN and CDR2 is FVKESK. V gene TRBV14 combines with J gene TRBJ2-7; 7 bases agree with TRBD1. Sequences were obtained from PBMCs. This clonotype was obtained from a man younger than 35 in good health and CMV-seronegative. DNA of the CDR3: TGTGCCAGCAGCTTTTCGACAGGGCCCTACGAGCAGTACTTC. It yields the protein CASSFSTGPYEQYF.